This T cell receptor (beta chain) was sequenced in a study of shared clonotypes between healthy human individuals (dated by TCRdb to the early 2020s). Notes on the research overall: The cohort included three men and a couple of women between 18 and 49 years of age. To estimate repertoire size and how much clonotype sharing occurs between individuals, the study deeply sequenced the blood TCR repertoires of a handful of healthy adults. Each donor's leukapheresis produced roughly between roughly 0.85 and 9.5 billion PBMCs. To increase sequencing depth and limit assay-specific biases, TCR repertoire library preparation and sequencing were carried out by different laboratories using diverse techniques.

Study-wide conclusions, independent of this receptor: Because the study included a small number of donors, the genetic and exposure-history diversity represented was limited. Sampling was restricted to blood, and TCR repertoires in tissues likely differ from the TCR repertoires found in blood. Pairwise subsampling led to the expectation that sequencing depth would affect the degree of clonotype sharing among donors.

Turning to this clone: Its antigen remains undetermined. No much larger clone is present one base from it, and per-base qualities are unavailable.

TCR CDR3 regions were amplified from genomic DNA by multiplex PCR using the deep immunoSEQ assay. For each cell subset, the extracted genomic DNA was distributed evenly across all wells of several immunoSEQ 96-well plates, and each plate served as one replicate. For unsorted PBMC, each replicate PCR was loaded with about 270 ng genomic DNA, equivalent to 25,000 to 35,000 T cell genomes. Genomic DNA from unsorted PBMC was sequenced over ten immunoSEQ deep assay plates. Purified libraries were quantified with a Qubit 3.0 fluorometer, sized on a Bioanalyzer 2100, and re-quantified with the KAPA Library Quantification kit. Every immunoSEQ 96-well plate was sequenced on a dedicated single-read 150-cycle Illumina NextSeq 550 flow cell. The authors processed their data as follows. Because only junctional sequences without quality scores were contained in the immunoSEQ output, filtering matching that applied to full-length reads could not be performed. Sequences were annotated with PyIR, a Python wrapper for IgBLAST v1.9, and V/J genes and CDR3 were assigned using IMGT germline references. Any read was removed if the V/J assignment was weak (E-value above 1e-6), the CDR3 was missing, or the read contained stop codons, out-of-frame junctions, or ambiguous translated residues. A V3J clonotype was defined by an identical inferred V gene, J gene, and CDR3 amino acid sequence. The percentage overlap between two repertoires was calculated by dividing the number of shared unique clonotypes by the size of the smaller repertoire. Repertoire richness was assessed with RTK rarefaction, the Chao1 estimator, and Recon v2.1 estimates of unobserved clonotypes. In TCRdb, the immuneACCESS table is reduced to in-frame sequences with V and J assigned. These tables do not hold every clone; where another copy was compared, an unresolved V gene accounts for under half, and the others remain unexplained. V and J calls and clone size follow that table, whereas D and trimming were derived from the DNA. This sample holds approximately 470,000 clones; roughly 80% were observed only once. Roughly 13% of the sample lies in the top ten.

The donors were healthy, HIV-negative adults who had no recently reported acute infections or vaccinations. Only Caucasian adults living in Nashville, Tennessee, USA were represented among the donors. For unsorted samples, some 90 million PBMCs were counted and genomic DNA was extracted with the QIAamp DNA Blood Mini kit. Blood was collected by leukapheresis, and PBMCs were isolated by Ficoll-Histopaque density gradient centrifugation and then cryopreserved in liquid nitrogen vapor phase. The receptor was derived from a woman aged 40-49 years in good health. Some clones in this sample may be carry-over from other donors' samples. Sequencing was carried out using PBMCs.

The CDR3 amino acid sequence is: CSAEATGSQQYF. The DNA is as follows: TGCAGCGCCGAGGCCACAGGTTCCCAGCAGTACTTC. The chain couples TRBV29-1 to TRBJ2-7; the D region possibly corresponds to TRBD1 (5 bases align). Reading from cysteine to phenylalanine, the CDR3 counts 12 amino acids. The only DNA kept is the CDR3, 36 bases in frame from the first base. For CDR1 and CDR2, the germline V gene lists SQVTM and ANQGSEA. V sheds 7 bases and J sheds 8 bases, leaving 18 bases between their ends.